Following are 5 T cell receptor beta chains from one sample sequenced in a study of CD8+CD57+ T cells in acquired aplastic anemia. Patients included in sequencing had previously demonstrated CD8+CD57+ cell expansion by flow cytometry. It was genomic DNA that served as the template for profiling TCR beta VDJ and CDR3. Using its own MiXCR run on the reads, TCRdb lists one record per CDR3 protein. Among approximately 98,000 distinct CDR3 sequences listed, roughly 70% were seen once. What was sequenced was sorted CD4+, CD8+, or CD8+CD57+ T cells (not recorded which) from PBMCs. All receptors derive from a human donor with aplastic anemia.

This clonotype was counted a few times. J is TRBJ1-1 and V is TRBV20-1; D gene uncertain. Per germline, CDR1 DFQATT and CDR2 SNEGSKA (reference sequence). Trimming took off 3 bases at V and 0 bases at J, with 8 bases between the two ends. This CDR3 has 13 residues. Written as DNA, the CDR3 is TGCAGTGCTAGCGGCAACATGAACACTGAAGCTTTCTTT. It yields the protein CSASGNMNTEAFF.

As for this clonotype: An end of the junction does not agree with germline; a read error may underlie this. V is TRBV24-1 and J is TRBJ1-5; 7 positions match TRBD1. This CDR3 spans 14 amino acids. Germline CDR1 is KGHDR and CDR2 is SFDVKD. CDR3 bases: TGTGCCACCGGGGACAGATATAGCAACCAGCCCCAGCATTTT. Residues: CATGDRYSNQPQHF.

This clonotype has just a few counts. The chain recombines TRBV29-1 with TRBJ1-2; D perhaps matches TRBD1 (5 bases). The length of the CDR3 is 14 residues. V was clipped by 4 bases and J by 4 bases, with 16 bases between them. Looked up from germline, CDR1 is SQVTM and CDR2 is ANQGSEA. The CDR3, as DNA: TGCAGCGTTGGTCCGGTAGGGACTTCCTATGGCTACACCTTC. Its translation: CSVGPVGTSYGYTF.

A remark on this clonotype: One end of the junction fails to match germline, which may point to a read error. The chain combines TRBV7-6 with TRBJ2-2; tentatively, D is TRBD2 (5 bases). The CDR3 has 15 amino acids. Germline CDR1 is SGHVS and CDR2 is FNYEAQ. CDR3: CASRFQVTRTGEPFF. The CDR3 coding sequence is TGTGCCAGCAGGTTCCAGGTCACAAGGACCGGGGAGCCGTTTTTT.

There are a few counts of this clonotype. The junction and the germline gene differ at one end; a read error may be behind it. V gene TRBV29-1 combines with J gene TRBJ2-5; a weak D match, TRBD2 (6 bases). Germline V gene data show CDR1 as SQVTM and CDR2 as ANQGSEA. There are 14 residues in the CDR3. Written as DNA, the CDR3 is TGCAGCGTTGAAGCGGCGGGGTACCAGGAGACCCAGTACTTC. Translation gives CSVEAAGYQETQYF. The variable domain in full, completed from reference TRBV29-1 and TRBJ2-5, reads SAVISQKPSRDICQRGTSLTIQCQVDSQVTMMFWYRQQPGQSLTLIATANQGSEATYESGFVIDKFPISRPNLTFSTLTVSNMSPEDSSIYLCSVEAAGYQETQYFGPGTRLLVL.